This T cell receptor (beta chain) derives from a study of cytomegalovirus exposure and HLA in healthy donors. This clone was seen a few times. Researchers ran the PCR with 60 Vbeta and 13 Jbeta primers. Original analysis: Approximately 11 million shared chains were among 80 million or so unique TCR beta chains counted in a later analysis. TCRdb's copy holds only in-frame clones and misses some; the assay was immunoSEQ multiplex PCR. For V, J and clone size, that table is used; D and trimming come from the DNA. Of approximately 150,000 clones listed, around 80% are singletons. The CDR3 is 11 amino acids. Germline V gene data show CDR1 as SQVTM and CDR2 as ANQGSEA. Trimming removed 5 bases at V and 6 bases at J, with 10 bases between.

The sample comprised PBMCs. The V and J genes are TRBV29-1 and TRBJ1-1, with D unclear. This receptor was obtained from a man in his late teens or twenties in good health and CMV-seropositive. DNA of the CDR3: TGCAGCGTTCGGGAACTCGCTGAAGCTTTCTTT. It specifies CSVRELAEAFF.